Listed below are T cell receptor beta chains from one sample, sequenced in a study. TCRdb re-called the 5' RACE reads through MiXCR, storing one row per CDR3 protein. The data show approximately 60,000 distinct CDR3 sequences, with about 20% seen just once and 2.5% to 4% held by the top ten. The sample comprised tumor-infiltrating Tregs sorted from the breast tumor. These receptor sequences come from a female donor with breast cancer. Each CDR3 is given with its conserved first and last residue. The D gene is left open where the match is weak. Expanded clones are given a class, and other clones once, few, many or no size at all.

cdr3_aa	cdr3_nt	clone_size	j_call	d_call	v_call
CASSPIGGSNQPQHF	TGTGCCAGCAGTCCCATTGGGGGGAGCAATCAGCCCCAGCATTTT	NA	TRBJ1-5	NA	TRBV12-3/TRBV12-4
CASSGTSALNTEAFF	TGCGCCAGCTCCGGGACTTCGGCACTGAACACTGAAGCTTTCTTT	many	TRBJ1-1	NA	TRBV5-1
CASSPKEDRGKLFF	TGTGCCAGCAGCCCCAAGGAAGACAGGGGAAAACTGTTTTTT	many	TRBJ1-4	TRBD1	TRBV7-6
CASSSGQGYQPQHF	TGTGCCAGCAGCTCTGGACAGGGGTATCAGCCCCAGCATTTT	few	TRBJ1-5	TRBD1	TRBV7-2
CASSSGTSGTNEQFF	TGCGCCAGCAGTTCCGGGACTAGCGGGACAAATGAGCAGTTCTTC	NA	TRBJ2-1	TRBD2	TRBV5-1
CASSLDSGRGALGEQYF	TGCGCCAGCAGCTTGGACTCCGGACGGGGGGCGCTCGGGGAGCAGTACTTC	many	TRBJ2-7	NA	TRBV5-1
CASSAEGGTDTQYF	TGTGCCTCCTCCGCGGAGGGGGGCACAGATACGCAGTATTTT	few	TRBJ2-3	NA	TRBV28
CASSPASGAQETQYF	TGTGCCAGCTCACCAGCTAGCGGGGCACAAGAGACCCAGTACTTC	NA	TRBJ2-5	TRBD2	TRBV18
CASRRGAETQYF	TGTGCCAGCCGCAGGGGAGCAGAGACCCAGTACTTC	NA	TRBJ2-5	NA	TRBV3-1
CATQYRVGIATNEKLSF	TGTGCCACCCAATACAGGGTGGGGATTGCAACTAATGAAAAACTGTCTTTT	NA	TRBJ1-4	NA	TRBV24-1
CASSPTEGANEKLFF	TGCGCCAGCAGTCCTACCGAGGGAGCTAATGAAAAACTGTTTTTT	NA	TRBJ1-4	NA	TRBV5-1
CASRQGWEDTEAFF	TGTGCCAGCAGACAGGGATGGGAGGACACTGAAGCTTTCTTT	NA	TRBJ1-1	NA	TRBV7-2
CASSLRDSLTGELFF	TGTGCCAGCAGCCTCCGGGACTCCCTAACCGGGGAGCTGTTTTTT	NA	TRBJ2-2	NA	TRBV5-4
CASSGPDRGNGYTF	TGTGCCAGCAGCGGGCCTGACAGGGGTAATGGCTACACCTTC	few	TRBJ1-2	TRBD1	TRBV28
CASSHGRFSGNTIYF	TGCGCCAGCAGCCACGGACGGTTCTCTGGAAACACCATATATTTT	many	TRBJ1-3	NA	TRBV4-1
CSAQGTGGGGYTF	TGCAGTGCTCAAGGGACAGGGGGCGGTGGCTACACCTTC	many	TRBJ1-2	TRBD1	TRBV20-1
CASSQEGTTFYEQYF	TGCGCCAGCAGCCAAGAGGGGACTACTTTCTACGAGCAGTACTTC	medium-sized	TRBJ2-7	TRBD2	TRBV4-3
CASSYPGSYYGYTF	TGTGCCAGCAGTTACCCTGGTTCTTACTATGGCTACACCTTC	NA	TRBJ1-2	NA	TRBV6-2/TRBV6-3
CASSGGQTEAFF	TGCGCCAGCAGCGGGGGACAGACTGAAGCTTTCTTT	many	TRBJ1-1	TRBD1	TRBV5-1
CASSQTTGGAYNEQCF	TGTGCCAGCAGCCAGACGACAGGGGGGGCCTACAATGAGCAGTGCTTC	NA	TRBJ2-1	TRBD1	TRBV5-5
CASINGGSGANVLTF	TGTGCCAGCATTAACGGGGGGTCTGGGGCCAACGTCCTGACTTTC	many	TRBJ2-6	TRBD2	TRBV6-6
CASSETRGGYGYTF	TGTGCCAGCAGTGAAACGCGTGGGGGCTATGGCTACACCTTC	many	TRBJ1-2	NA	TRBV6-1
CASSLDSAGTQREQFF	TGTGCCAGCAGTTTAGACAGCGCGGGGACACAGAGGGAGCAGTTCTTC	many	TRBJ2-1	NA	TRBV28
CASSHIQGQVKNEQFF	TGTGCCAGCAGTCACATACAGGGTCAGGTGAAAAATGAGCAGTTCTTC	NA	TRBJ2-1	NA	TRBV6-2/TRBV6-3
CASSSSGGVATGELFF	TGCGCCAGCAGCTCCTCAGGGGGCGTTGCCACCGGGGAGCTGTTTTTT	NA	TRBJ2-2	TRBD1	TRBV5-1
CASSSAGDQSYEQYF	TGTGCCAGCAGTAGCGCGGGCGACCAATCCTACGAGCAGTACTTC	few	TRBJ2-7	NA	TRBV4-2
CASSLIQGAAGEQYF	TGTGCCAGCAGCTTAATACAGGGGGCAGCCGGCGAGCAGTACTTC	NA	TRBJ2-7	TRBD1	TRBV7-8
CASSLRGTGGLDTQYF	TGTGCCAGCAGCCTCCGAGGGACAGGGGGCCTGGATACGCAGTATTTT	few	TRBJ2-3	TRBD1	TRBV7-9
CASSLREANYGYTF	TGCGCCAGCAGCTTGAGGGAAGCTAACTATGGCTACACCTTC	many	TRBJ1-2	NA	TRBV5-1
CASREGGGGYNEQFF	TGTGCCAGCAGAGAAGGTGGCGGGGGGTACAATGAGCAGTTCTTC	many	TRBJ2-1	TRBD2	TRBV7-3
CASSSRGSSYNEQFF	TGTGCCAGCAGCTCTAGGGGGAGCTCCTACAATGAGCAGTTCTTC	NA	TRBJ2-1	NA	TRBV7-9
CASRQDRGRETQYF	TGTGCCAGCAGGCAAGACAGGGGGCGGGAGACCCAGTACTTC	few	TRBJ2-5	TRBD1	TRBV28
CASSLGDRGEKLFF	TGCGCCAGCAGCTTGGGGGACAGGGGTGAAAAACTGTTTTTT	NA	TRBJ1-4	TRBD1	TRBV5-1
CASSPAISTDTQYF	TGTGCCAGCAGCCCCGCTATTAGCACAGATACGCAGTATTTT	NA	TRBJ2-3	NA	TRBV7-9
CSASRGSEQFF	TGCAGTGCTAGTAGGGGCAGCGAGCAGTTCTTC	many	TRBJ2-1	NA	TRBV20-1
CASSPGGPGETQYF	TGCGCCAGCAGCCCGGGGGGTCCGGGAGAGACCCAGTACTTC	many	TRBJ2-5	TRBD2	TRBV5-1
CAIGDGEKLFF	TGTGCCATCGGGGATGGTGAAAAACTGTTTTTT	few	TRBJ1-4	NA	TRBV10-3
CASSLARFGMRNYGYTF	TGTGCCAGCAGCTTAGCAAGATTTGGTATGAGAAACTATGGCTACACCTTC	few	TRBJ1-2	NA	TRBV7-9
CATSSGVTRSGANVLTF	TGTGCCACCAGCAGCGGGGTAACGCGCTCTGGGGCCAACGTCCTGACTTTC	few	TRBJ2-6	NA	TRBV15
CASSLVQGGSYEQYF	TGCGCCAGCAGCTTGGTTCAGGGGGGCTCCTACGAGCAGTACTTC	NA	TRBJ2-7	NA	TRBV5-1
CASSLGTGNTGELFF	TGTGCCAGCAGCCTCGGGACAGGGAACACCGGGGAGCTGTTTTTT	NA	TRBJ2-2	TRBD1	TRBV4-2
CASSTPMGYGYTF	TGTGCCAGCAGTACTCCCATGGGCTATGGCTACACCTTC	few	TRBJ1-2	NA	TRBV6-2/TRBV6-3
CASTLNRGNTDTQYF	TGTGCCAGCACCTTAAACCGGGGCAACACAGATACGCAGTATTTT	few	TRBJ2-3	NA	TRBV7-2
CASRSRDGNSNQPQHF	TGTGCCAGCAGGAGCCGGGACGGAAATAGCAATCAGCCCCAGCATTTT	NA	TRBJ1-5	NA	TRBV12-3/TRBV12-4
CASSFGQGDGYTF	TGTGCCAGCAGCTTTGGCCAGGGAGATGGCTACACCTTC	few	TRBJ1-2	NA	TRBV7-3
CASSLRGDRAREGQYF	TGTGCCAGCAGCTTAAGGGGGGACAGGGCACGCGAGGGGCAGTATTTT	many	TRBJ2-3	TRBD1	TRBV7-8
CSVKVGEYGYTF	TGCAGCGTCAAAGTGGGGGAGTATGGCTACACCTTC	NA	TRBJ1-2	NA	TRBV29-1
CASSLVQRDPSPYF	TGTGCCAGCAGTTTAGTACAGAGGGACCCCTCACCGTACTTC	few	TRBJ2-7	NA	TRBV28
CSVTPPAGLEQYF	TGCAGCGTGACCCCCCCCGCGGGACTCGAGCAGTACTTC	many	TRBJ2-7	NA	TRBV29-1